This note documents a single T cell receptor (beta chain) sequence. Its antigen is currently unknown. This entry is derived from a study of CD8+CD57+ T cells in acquired aplastic anemia. V dropped 6 bases and J dropped 4; count of bases not matched to a gene: 6. CDR1 MNHEY and CDR2 SVGEGT come from the germline V gene. CDR3 size: 14 residues. Using genomic DNA as the template, TCR beta VDJ and CDR3 profiling was carried out. TCRdb recomputed calls from the reads with MiXCR, one row per CDR3 protein. The sample contains around 430,000 distinct CDR3 sequences, roughly 34% of which appear only once. Sequencing involved patients with CD8+CD57+ cell expansion previously shown by flow cytometry. General study findings and limits: The number of CD8+ CDR3 sequences shared by patients and controls was twenty-nine.

The origin of this receptor is a human donor with aplastic anemia. The chain joins TRBV6-2 or TRBV6-3 to TRBJ2-5; 9 nucleotides match TRBD2. Sequencing input: sorted CD4+, CD8+, or CD8+CD57+ T cells (not recorded which) from PBMCs. The CDR3 region has the DNA TGTGCCAGCAGCGGCGGGGGGGCAGGAGAGACCCAGTACTTC. Its protein product is CASSGGGAGETQYF.